This TCR beta chain originates from a study of cytotoxic CD8 clonotypes in ibrutinib-treated CLL. Study background: Partial response occurred in around 24 patients and complete response in 2; at median approximately 68 months, about 14 remained remitted and some 12 progressed.

This clone turned up a few times. As yet, its antigen is unknown. TCRdb's table, derived via immunoSEQ multiplex PCR, lists solely in-frame clones and lacks some. Found here are roughly 29,000 clones, roughly 76% of them singletons; the top ten hold roughly 50%. Study conclusions and caveats: Sustained-remission and progressing patients had unequal sampling times. The clonality rise at ibrutinib response reflected private clonotype expansion.

Trimming removed 1 base from V and 7 bases from J, with 13 bases in between. CDR3 size: 14 residues. From germline, CDR1 is MGHRA and CDR2 YSYEKL. The clonotype comes from a human donor with chronic lymphocytic leukemia. The V gene is TRBV4-1, the J gene TRBJ1-1; possible D gene TRBD1, 5 bases. The sequenced sample was PBMCs, obtained after 36 months of ibrutinib treatment. DNA for the CDR3: TGCGCCAGCAGCCAAGGGAGGTGGGGGGATGAAGCTTTCTTT. Encoded protein: CASSQGRWGDEAFF.